Each of the 24 T cell receptor beta chains below was sequenced from the same sample in a study of T-cell reconstitution after alpha-beta-depleted transplantation in children. Unique molecular identifiers featured in how the TCRbeta library was prepared. TCRdb reprocessed the PCR reads with MiXCR, giving one entry per CDR3 protein. This sample yields fewer than 400,000 distinct CDR3 sequences, of which around 20% are seen a single time; 3.8% belongs to the top ten. The sequencing here drew on PBMCs from the stem cell graft donor, taken from the stem cell graft. The source of these receptors is a human donor who donated a stem cell graft to a child with acute myeloid leukemia.

The chain has TRBV28 and TRBJ1-2; 7 bases align to TRBD1. The CDR3 is 13 residues long. Germline V CDR1 and CDR2: MDHEN, SYDVKM. V was clipped by 6 bases and J by 7 bases; unmatched bases: 8. The CDR3 protein is CASSTGTAFGYTF. For the CDR3, the DNA is TGTGCCAGCAGCACCGGGACAGCGTTTGGCTACACCTTC.

A remark on this clonotype: One end of the junction varies from germline; a read error may be responsible. This chain connects TRBV7-7 to TRBJ2-7; D is possibly TRBD1 (6 bases). The CDR3 is made up of 14 amino acids. Germline V lookup: CDR1 SSHAT, CDR2 FNYEAQ (reference sequence). CDR3: CASSAAAGDIEQYF. DNA of the CDR3: TGTGCTAGCAGCGCCGCCGCAGGGGACATCGAGCAGTACTTC. Full variable domain (remainder filled in from reference TRBV7-7 and TRBJ2-7): GAGVSQSPRYKVTKRGQDVTLRCDPISSHATLYWYQQALGQGPEFLTYFNYEAQPDKSGLPSDRFSAERPEGSISTLTIQRTEQRDSAMYRCASSAAAGDIEQYFGPGTRLTVT.

This rearrangement joins TRBV9 to TRBJ2-1, with D maybe TRBD2 (6 bases). The germline V and J ends were trimmed by 0 bases and 0 bases, with 10 bases remaining between them. This CDR3 comprises 16 residues. Germline lookup yields CDR1 SGDLS and CDR2 YYNGEE. The CDR3 nucleotides are TGTGCCAGCAGCGTAGCCCTAGCGAGCTCCTACAATGAGCAGTTCTTC. Protein: CASSVALASSYNEQFF.

This clonotype has at least ten counts. The genes are TRBV5-1 and TRBJ2-6, with D possibly matching TRBD1 (6 bases). CDR3 length: 14 amino acids. Trimming stripped 0 bases from V and 6 bases from J, with 7 bases between. The V gene's germline CDR1 is SGHRS and CDR2 YFSETQ. CDR3: CASSLGGQANVLTF. The CDR3 nucleotides read TGCGCCAGCAGCTTGGGGGGACAGGCCAACGTCCTGACTTTC.

There are a few counts of this clonotype. The chain has TRBV29-1 and TRBJ2-2; 12 nucleotides align to TRBD2. This CDR3 has 18 residues. The germline V gene has CDR1 SQVTM and CDR2 ANQGSEA. V lost 2 bases to trimming and J lost 0 bases; unmatched junction nucleotides: 7. CDR3 sequence reads: CSVETRTSGDPNTGELFF. The CDR3 nucleotides are TGCAGCGTTGAAACGAGGACTAGCGGGGACCCGAACACCGGGGAGCTGTTTTTT.

The chain is built from TRBV6-5 and TRBJ2-5; 10 bases are shared with TRBD1. The CDR3 extends over 18 amino acids. V trimming: 2 bases; J trimming: 4 bases; junction bases outside the gene matches: 13. Per the germline V gene, CDR1 is MNHEY and CDR2 is SVGAGI. CDR3 in DNA: TGTGCCAGCAGTTACAGAGGGACAGGGGCTATATACGGAGAGACCCAGTACTTC. As protein: CASSYRGTGAIYGETQYF.

This clonotype has just a few counts. The rearrangement joins TRBV28 to TRBJ2-1, with D unresolved. The CDR3 extends over 13 amino acids. Germline V gene sequence: CDR1 MDHEN, CDR2 SYDVKM. The V gene lost 6 bases and the J gene lost 15 bases, with 21 bases spanning the gap. CDR3 DNA sequence: TGTGCCAGCAGCCAGGATTACCAAGATTCCCGGTTCTTC. Translation gives CASSQDYQDSRFF.

In this sample, this clonotype turned up a few times. CDR3 DNA: TGCGCCAGCAGCCAAGGGGCTAGATCCTCCTACGAGCAGTACTTC. This translates into CASSQGARSSYEQYF. The genes are TRBV4-1 and TRBJ2-7; D unresolved. CDR1 and CDR2 from the germline V gene are MGHRA and YSYEKL. There are 15 residues in the CDR3. V lost 1 base, J lost 0 bases, and 10 bases lay in between.

This clonotype was observed a few times. The V and J genes are TRBV20-1 and TRBJ2-7; 11 nucleotides agree with TRBD1. The CDR3 runs 15 residues. The germline gives CDR1 DFQATT, CDR2 SNEGSKA (reference sequence). After removal of 3 bases from V and 3 bases from J, the junction contained 7 bases not matched to a gene. The CDR3 reads CSARGGQGAVYEQYF. The CDR3 bases are TGCAGTGCTAGGGGAGGACAGGGGGCGGTCTACGAGCAGTACTTC.

The chain is built from TRBV5-1 and TRBJ2-3; 9 bases match TRBD1. CDR3 size: 15 residues. The germline V gene has CDR1 SGHRS and CDR2 YFSETQ. Trimming took 3 bases from V and 1 from J; bases not matched to a gene: 3. CDR3 loop: CASSYWDRGTDTQYF. The DNA for the CDR3 is TGCGCCAGCAGCTATTGGGACAGGGGCACAGATACGCAGTATTTT.

This clonotype was seen only a few times. CDR3 protein: CASSLGRAGETQYF. CDR3 coding DNA: TGTGCCAGCAGTTTAGGGAGAGCGGGAGAGACCCAGTACTTC. The chain links TRBV12-3 or TRBV12-4 to TRBJ2-5, with TRBD2 as a possible D gene (6 bases). This CDR3 has 14 amino acids. V was trimmed by 1 base and J by 4 bases, leaving 10 bases between them.

This chain joins TRBV2 and TRBJ1-1, with TRBD1 matching over 8 bases. The CDR3 totals 14 residues. J was trimmed by 4 bases and V by 6 bases; bases with no gene match: 7. Germline V gene data show CDR1 as SNHLY and CDR2 as FYNNEI. The CDR3 nucleotides read TGTGCCAGCAGGCCCAGGGGGCTCGGCACTGAAGCTTTCTTT. Translating gives CASRPRGLGTEAFF.

In this sample, this clonotype turned up a few times. The chain carries TRBV12-3 or TRBV12-4 and TRBJ2-7; D is undetermined. This CDR3 is built from 14 residues. V was cut by 5 bases and J by 0 bases, with 11 bases left in between. CDR3 sequence reads: CASSIGSSSYEQYF. CDR3 nucleotide sequence: TGTGCCAGCAGTATCGGGTCGAGCTCCTACGAGCAGTACTTC.

This clonotype was recorded at least ten times. The chain recombines TRBV29-1 with TRBJ2-1, with D hard to call. Per germline, CDR1 SQVTM and CDR2 ANQGSEA. This CDR3 spans 10 amino acids. Trimming left V 4 bases short and J 5 bases short, with 3 bases between. The CDR3 loop reads CSVVDNEQFF. The CDR3 DNA is TGCAGCGTTGTCGACAATGAGCAGTTCTTC.

In its sample, this clonotype was seen a few times. The V and J genes are TRBV5-1 and TRBJ2-7; 7 bases are shared with TRBD1. This CDR3 is 13 amino acids long. The germline gives CDR1 SGHRS, CDR2 YFSETQ. V was clipped by 5 bases and J by 6 bases; unmatched bases: 8. CDR3 residues: CASRLGTVAEQYF. The CDR3, as DNA: TGCGCCAGCAGACTAGGGACAGTAGCCGAGCAGTACTTC.

The CDR3 region has the DNA TGTGCCAGCAGAGCGACTAGCGGGAGCTCAGATACGCAGTATTTT. It is translated as CASRATSGSSDTQYF. This chain connects TRBV12-3 or TRBV12-4 to TRBJ2-3; the match to TRBD2 covers 12 bases. CDR3 length equals 15 residues. J lost 4 bases, V lost 6 bases, and 5 bases had no gene match.

In this sample, this clonotype turned up a few times. The chain links TRBV10-2 to TRBJ1-1; D is possibly TRBD1 (6 bases). CDR1 is WSHSY and CDR2 is SAAADI in the germline V gene. The CDR3 has 14 amino acids. The V gene lost 6 bases and the J gene lost 1 base, with 12 bases spanning the gap. The CDR3: CASRTQGRNTEAFF. Written as DNA, the CDR3 is TGCGCCAGCAGGACTCAGGGGAGGAACACTGAAGCTTTCTTT.

This clonotype was seen only a few times. The rearrangement links TRBV7-9 to TRBJ2-3; 9 nucleotides match TRBD1. The germline gives CDR1 SEHNR, CDR2 FQNEAQ (reference sequence). The CDR3 sequence is 16 residues long. V lost 1 base to trimming and J lost 5 bases; unmatched junction nucleotides: 7. The CDR3 nucleotides are TGTGCCAGCAGCTTAGATTCGGGACAGGGAATAGATACGCAGTATTTT. Translating gives CASSLDSGQGIDTQYF.

This clonotype appeared a single time. DNA for the CDR3: TGTGCCAGCAGCTCGAATAGCGGGACCAACACCGGGGAGCTGTTTTTT. It is translated as CASSSNSGTNTGELFF. The chain links TRBV7-9 to TRBJ2-2; 8 bases fit TRBD2. This CDR3 is built from 16 residues. The V segment lost 4 bases and the J segment 2 bases; nucleotides outside the gene matches: 6. Germline CDR1 SEHNR, CDR2 FQNEAQ (reference sequence).

This clonotype was detected ten times or more. The rearrangement links TRBV7-9 to TRBJ1-1; 8 nucleotides line up with TRBD1. Germline V gene lookup returns CDR1 SEHNR and CDR2 FQNEAQ (reference sequence). Losses at the gene ends were 4 bases for V and 7 bases for J; bases not matched to a gene: 5. This CDR3 spans 13 amino acids. The CDR3: CASSSWTGLEAFF. The CDR3, as DNA: TGTGCCAGCAGCTCATGGACAGGGCTTGAAGCTTTCTTT.

This clonotype was seen a few times. The CDR3 coding sequence is TGTGCCATCAGTGAGTCCTCGACAGGGAACCCTCACACCGGGGAGCTGTTTTTT. Protein product: CAISESSTGNPHTGELFF. This rearrangement joins TRBV10-3 to TRBJ2-2, with 7 nucleotides matching TRBD1. The CDR3 contains 18 residues. CDR1 is ENHRY and CDR2 is SYGVKD in the germline V gene. The J segment lost 3 bases and the V segment lost 0 bases, leaving 10 bases of the junction unmatched.

J is TRBJ2-7 and V is TRBV24-1, with D tentatively TRBD2 (5 bases). Trimming removed 3 bases from V and 3 bases from J, with 11 bases in between. In germline, CDR1 is KGHDR, CDR2 SFDVKD. This CDR3 spans 14 amino acids. In nucleotides, the CDR3 is TGTGCCACCAGTGATGGCTTAAGCGGCTACGAGCAGTACTTC. Its protein is CATSDGLSGYEQYF.

This clonotype has more than one count but fewer than ten. The chain couples TRBV20-1 to TRBJ2-7, with 7 bases identical to TRBD2. Germline loops: CDR1 DFQATT, CDR2 SNEGSKA (reference sequence). Losses at the gene ends were 0 bases for V and 4 bases for J; bases not matched to a gene: 12. The CDR3 covers 16 residues. The CDR3 coding sequence is TGCAGTGCTAGAGATAGGGCTAGCGGAGATTATTACGAGCAGTACTTC. Amino acid sequence: CSARDRASGDYYEQYF.

The table lists this clonotype with a few counts. The rearrangement uses TRBV4-1 and TRBJ1-5; TRBD1 matches 8 bases. V was pared by 1 base and J by 3 bases, with 8 bases of the junction left unmatched. The V gene's germline CDR1 is MGHRA and CDR2 YSYEKL. The CDR3 is 17 residues long. The CDR3: CASSQGQGAVPNQPQHF. CDR3 bases: TGCGCCAGCAGCCAAGGCCAGGGGGCGGTGCCCAATCAGCCCCAGCATTTT.